This T cell receptor (beta chain) was retrieved from a study of identifying expanded T cells in peripheral blood. This CDR3 contains 13 residues. Germline V gene sequence: CDR1 MNHEY, CDR2 SVGAGI. The ends were cut back, 0 bases at V and 6 bases at J, with 8 bases in the middle. Method: immunoSEQ multiplex PCR; TCRdb's copy keeps in-frame clones and lacks some. The table records approximately 75,000 clones, approximately 87% of them present only once. General study findings and limits: Technical replicates showed roughly 1.2 changed clones; roughly two weeks approximately 16; four weeks 19.

In the case of this clone: Its antigen is not known.

Sequencing used blood. The clonotype comes from a person between 18 and 70 years old in good health. The chain has TRBV6-5 and TRBJ1-2; tentative D call: TRBD1 (5 bases). CDR3 DNA: TGTGCCAGCAGTTACTCGATGGGGGATGGCTACACCTTC. Protein product: CASSYSMGDGYTF.